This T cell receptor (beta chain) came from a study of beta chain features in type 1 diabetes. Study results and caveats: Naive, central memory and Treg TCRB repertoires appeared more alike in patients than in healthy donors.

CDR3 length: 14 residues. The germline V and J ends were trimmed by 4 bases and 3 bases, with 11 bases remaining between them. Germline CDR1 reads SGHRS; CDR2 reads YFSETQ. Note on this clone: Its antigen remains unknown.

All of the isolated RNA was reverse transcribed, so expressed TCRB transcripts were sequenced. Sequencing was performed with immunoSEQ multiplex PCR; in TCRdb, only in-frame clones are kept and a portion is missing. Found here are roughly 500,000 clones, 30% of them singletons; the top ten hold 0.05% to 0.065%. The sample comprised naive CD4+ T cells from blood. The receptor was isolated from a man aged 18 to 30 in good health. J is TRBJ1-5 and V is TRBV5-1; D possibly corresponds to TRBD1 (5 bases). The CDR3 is CASSPLGPNQPQHF. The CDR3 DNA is TGCGCCAGCAGCCCCTTGGGGCCCAATCAGCCCCAGCATTTT.